The TCR beta chain described here comes from a study of blood T cell repertoires in COVID-19. The overall study: Sources were T cells, B-cell-depleted T cells, or PBMCs; the material itself was cDNA or gDNA.

Sequenced by immunoSEQ multiplex PCR; TCRdb stores in-frame clones only, minus some. The data hold over 10,000 clones, with around 90% observed a single time. The CDR3 has 14 amino acids. Germline-derived CDR1 and CDR2 are SGHTS and YDEGEE. The V gene lost 1 base and the J gene lost 2 bases, with 10 bases spanning the gap. This TCR was sampled from a human donor in a cohort sampled during active COVID-19. Sequencing was carried out using peripheral blood. The genes are TRBV5-8 and TRBJ2-7; D perhaps matches TRBD2 (6 bases). CDR3 in DNA: TGTGCCAGCAGCTTGCTCGCGGGGCCCTACGAGCAGTACTTC. The encoded protein is CASSLLAGPYEQYF.